This T cell receptor beta chain was recorded in a study of T cell responses to AZD1222 COVID-19 vaccine. Regarding the study as a whole: Clonal diversity may have been underestimated, and the donors were mostly white British, with more females than males. When two AZD1222 doses had been given, Spike-specific TCR breadth and depth rose. Recipients of AZD1222 seropositive at baseline numbered only 6 or 7. Across spike, vaccine-associated CD4 TCRs were found, dominant at 160-218 and 743-854.

This clone was detected once. The antigen remains undetermined. The CDR3 loop spans 15 amino acids. V lost 2 bases and J 5 bases, leaving 14 bases between the germline ends. Per germline, CDR1 SGHVS and CDR2 FNYEAQ. Assay: immunoSEQ multiplex PCR; the TCRdb copy retains only in-frame clones and omits some. Of around 96,000 clones detected, just over 90% appear once; the ten largest clones hold around a tenth. The chain carries TRBV7-6 and TRBJ2-3; D may be TRBD1 (7 bases). The TCR comes from an adult who received the AZD1222 COVID-19 vaccine. This sample comprised peripheral blood, obtained 28 days after the second AZD1222 dose. This CDR3 is CASSLSSRGEDTQYF. CDR3 DNA sequence: TGTGCCAGCAGCTTATCGTCCAGGGGGGAAGATACGCAGTATTTT.